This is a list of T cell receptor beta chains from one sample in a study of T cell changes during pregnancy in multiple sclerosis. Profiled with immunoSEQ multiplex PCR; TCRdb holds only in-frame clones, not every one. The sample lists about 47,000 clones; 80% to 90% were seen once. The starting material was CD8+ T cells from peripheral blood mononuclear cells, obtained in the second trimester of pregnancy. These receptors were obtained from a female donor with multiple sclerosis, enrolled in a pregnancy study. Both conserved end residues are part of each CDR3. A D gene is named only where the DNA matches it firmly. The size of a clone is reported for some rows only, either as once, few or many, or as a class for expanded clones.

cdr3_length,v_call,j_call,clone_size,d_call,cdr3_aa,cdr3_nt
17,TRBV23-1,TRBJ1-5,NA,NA,CASSLSRKGRSNQPQHF,TGCGCCAGCAGTCTATCCCGGAAGGGGCGTAGCAATCAGCCCCAGCATTTT
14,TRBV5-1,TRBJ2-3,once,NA,CASSVRGSSDTQYF,TGCGCCAGCAGCGTCAGGGGATCGTCGGATACGCAGTATTTT
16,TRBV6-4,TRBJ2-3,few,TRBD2,CASSETSGDSTDTQYF,TGTGCCAGCAGTGAAACTAGCGGGGATAGCACAGATACGCAGTATTTT
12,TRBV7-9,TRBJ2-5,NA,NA,CASGGTQETQYF,TGTGCCAGCGGGGGGACCCAAGAGACCCAGTACTTC
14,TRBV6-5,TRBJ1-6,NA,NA,CASSYGGSGSPLHF,TGTGCCAGCAGTTACGGAGGGTCTGGTTCACCCCTCCACTTT
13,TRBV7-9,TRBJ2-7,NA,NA,CASSTYSGPEQYF,TGTGCCAGCAGCACCTACAGCGGTCCCGAGCAGTACTTC
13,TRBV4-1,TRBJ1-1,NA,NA,CASSPPEATEAFF,TGCGCCAGCAGCCCCCCCGAGGCGACTGAAGCTTTCTTT
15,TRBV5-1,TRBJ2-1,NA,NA,CASSFDSPPNNEQFF,TGCGCCAGCAGCTTCGACAGCCCACCAAACAATGAGCAGTTCTTC
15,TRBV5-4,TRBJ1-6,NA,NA,CASSRSRQGNSPLHF,TGTGCCAGCAGCCGCTCCAGGCAGGGAAATTCACCCCTCCACTTT
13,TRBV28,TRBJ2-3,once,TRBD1,CASSPYRGPTQYF,TGTGCCAGCAGTCCGTACAGGGGCCCTACGCAGTATTTT
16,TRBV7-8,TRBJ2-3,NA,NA,CASSLIFGQGADTQYF,TGTGCCAGCAGCTTAATCTTTGGGCAGGGCGCAGATACGCAGTATTTT
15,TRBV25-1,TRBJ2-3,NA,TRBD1,CASENPGGRADTQYF,TGTGCCAGCGAGAATCCAGGGGGCCGGGCAGATACGCAGTATTTT
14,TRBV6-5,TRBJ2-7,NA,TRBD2,CASSYSTGAGEQYF,TGTGCCAGCAGTTACTCGACCGGAGCGGGGGAGCAGTACTTC
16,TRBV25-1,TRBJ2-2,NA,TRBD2,CASSGLAGWNTGELFF,TGTGCCAGCAGCGGACTAGCGGGGTGGAACACCGGGGAGCTGTTTTTT
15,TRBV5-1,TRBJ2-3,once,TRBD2,CASSSWDYATDTQYF,TGCGCCAGCAGCTCCTGGGACTACGCCACAGATACGCAGTATTTT
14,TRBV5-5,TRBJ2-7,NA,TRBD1,CASSFGTGVYEQYF,TGTGCCAGCAGCTTTGGGACAGGGGTCTACGAGCAGTACTTC
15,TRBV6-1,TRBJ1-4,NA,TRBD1,CASSFHRQGDEKLFF,TGTGCCAGCTCCTTCCACAGACAGGGGGATGAAAAACTGTTTTTT
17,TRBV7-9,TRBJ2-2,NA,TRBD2,CASSWLAGALNTGELFF,TGTGCCAGCAGCTGGCTAGCGGGGGCCCTGAACACCGGGGAGCTGTTTTTT
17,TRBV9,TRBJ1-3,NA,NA,CASSSLGQTNSGNTIYF,TGTGCCAGCAGCTCACTCGGACAGACTAACTCTGGAAACACCATATATTTT
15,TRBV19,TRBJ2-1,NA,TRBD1,CASQQSTGYYNEQFF,TGTGCCAGTCAACAATCGACAGGGTACTACAATGAGCAGTTCTTC
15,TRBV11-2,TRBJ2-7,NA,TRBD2,CASSSTSADPYEQYF,TGTGCCAGCAGCTCGACTAGCGCTGATCCCTACGAGCAGTACTTC
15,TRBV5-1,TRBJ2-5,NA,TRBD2,CASSTSGGLQETQYF,TGCGCCAGCAGCACCAGCGGGGGCCTACAAGAGACCCAGTACTTC
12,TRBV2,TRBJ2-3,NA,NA,CASTRAPDTQYF,TGTGCCAGCACCAGGGCACCAGATACGCAGTATTTT
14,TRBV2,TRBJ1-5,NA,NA,CASSGFQANQPQHF,TGTGCCAGCAGTGGTTTCCAGGCCAATCAGCCCCAGCATTTT
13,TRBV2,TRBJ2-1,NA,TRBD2,CAGERGAFNEQFF,TGTGCCGGAGAGCGGGGGGCCTTTAATGAGCAGTTCTTC
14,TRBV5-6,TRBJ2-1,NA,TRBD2,CASSPGTSIYEQFF,TGTGCCAGCAGCCCAGGGACTAGCATCTATGAGCAGTTCTTC